This T cell receptor (beta chain) came from a study of blood T cell repertoires in COVID-19. Profiling relied on immunoSEQ multiplex PCR, and the TCRdb table lists in-frame clones only, not all of them. The sample yields some 160,000 clones, around 83% seen once. In germline, CDR1 is KGHDR, CDR2 SFDVKD. This CDR3 is 14 amino acids long. V lost 4 bases, J lost 2 bases, and 2 bases stayed unmatched. The sample comprised peripheral blood. The origin of this receptor is a man in his 70s who had recovered from COVID-19. The chain employs TRBV24-1 and TRBJ2-3; 7 nucleotides align to TRBD2. In DNA, the CDR3 is TGTGCCACCAGTGACAGGGACTACACAGATACGCAGTATTTT. Residues: CATSDRDYTDTQYF.